This TCR beta chain stems from a study of response to subunit inactivated influenza vaccine. TCRdb used MiXCR to reprocess the RT-PCR reads, holding one entry per CDR3 protein. The repertoire has 590,000 or so distinct CDR3 sequences, 14% of them found once; the top ten carry less than 9%. V was clipped by 2 bases and J by 3 bases; unmatched bases: 7. Looked up from germline, CDR1 is MDHEN and CDR2 is SYDVKM. The CDR3 loop spans 16 amino acids. This clonotype was seen a handful of times. Source: PBMCs from blood, taken about 14 days before vaccination. The chain couples TRBV28 to TRBJ2-4; 7 bases fit TRBD1. This TCR came from a man aged 45-65 years who received an inactivated influenza vaccine. CDR3 nucleotide sequence: TGTGCCAGCAGTTTAGACAGGGTTTTGGACAAAAACATTCAGTACTTC. As protein: CASSLDRVLDKNIQYF.